These T cell receptor beta chains were read from a single sample in a study of CD8+ T cells in alopecia areata. Sequencing was performed with immunoSEQ multiplex PCR; in TCRdb, only in-frame clones are kept and a portion is missing. Of a few hundred thousand clones in the sample, more than 45% are singletons; the top ten hold 1.6%. This specimen was CD4+ T cells sorted from blood, taken at week 4, from a patient treated with tofacitinib. The receptors here all came from a human donor with alopecia areata. The CDR3 runs from the conserved cysteine through the conserved F or W. The D gene is left open where the match is weak. Clone size is given for some rows only: seen once, a few or many times, or a class if the clone is expanded.

V,J,size,D,CDR3,DNA
TRBV6-5,TRBJ2-3,few,.,CASSYDWNTDTQYF,TGTGCCAGCAGTTACGATTGGAACACAGATACGCAGTATTTT
TRBV29-1,TRBJ1-1,.,.,CSFRAANTEAFF,TGCAGCTTCAGGGCCGCGAACACTGAAGCTTTCTTT
TRBV4-3,TRBJ2-3,.,.,CASSPSPGGTDTQYF,TGCGCCAGCAGCCCCTCTCCCGGGGGAACAGATACGCAGTATTTT
TRBV2,TRBJ1-5,few,TRBD1,CASKGTGNQPQHF,TGTGCCAGCAAAGGGACAGGGAATCAGCCCCAGCATTTT
TRBV30,TRBJ1-6,once,.,CAWTSGYDSPLHF,TGTGCCTGGACTTCGGGGTACGATTCACCCCTCCACTTT
TRBV10-1,TRBJ2-5,.,.,CASSEGWQETQYF,TGCGCCAGCAGTGAAGGATGGCAAGAGACCCAGTACTTC
TRBV25-1,TRBJ2-3,.,.,CASTIGFPDTQYF,TGTGCCAGCACGATCGGGTTCCCAGATACGCAGTATTTT
TRBV30,TRBJ1-1,.,.,CAWSAQGRDAEAFF,TGTGCCTGGAGTGCTCAGGGACGGGACGCTGAAGCTTTCTTT
TRBV25-1,TRBJ1-5,.,TRBD1,CASSQSGTGGNQPQHF,TGTGCCAGCAGTCAGTCCGGGACAGGGGGCAATCAGCCCCAGCATTTT
TRBV4-3,TRBJ1-5,.,.,CASSQDYSQPNQPQHF,TGCGCCAGCAGCCAAGATTACAGTCAACCCAATCAGCCCCAGCATTTT
TRBV25-1,TRBJ2-1,.,TRBD1,CASSSGQGLWEQFF,TGTGCCAGCTCATCGGGACAGGGGTTGTGGGAGCAGTTCTTC
TRBV30,TRBJ1-5,once,TRBD1,CAWSPKGASSNQPQHF,TGTGCCTGGAGCCCCAAGGGGGCGTCCAGCAATCAGCCCCAGCATTTT
TRBV2,TRBJ2-3,.,TRBD2,CASRPGLAGTDTQYF,TGTGCCAGCAGACCGGGACTAGCGGGGACAGATACGCAGTATTTT
TRBV29-1,TRBJ2-2,.,.,CSGGWGTPLTGELFF,TGCAGCGGGGGCTGGGGGACACCACTCACCGGGGAGCTGTTTTTT
TRBV28,TRBJ1-1,few,TRBD1,CASSFTGGTEAFF,TGTGCCAGCAGTTTTACAGGGGGCACTGAAGCTTTCTTT
TRBV4-1,TRBJ2-3,.,.,CASRGGGGTDTQYF,TGCGCCAGCAGAGGGGGAGGGGGCACAGATACGCAGTATTTT
TRBV30,TRBJ2-3,.,.,CAWSVGSTGRDTQYF,TGTGCCTGGAGTGTAGGCTCCACAGGGCGAGATACGCAGTATTTT
TRBV7-2,TRBJ2-3,few,.,CASSADITDTQYF,TGTGCCAGCAGCGCCGACATCACAGATACGCAGTATTTT
TRBV7-8,TRBJ1-6,.,.,CASSIGSSVEVNSPLHF,TGTGCCAGCAGCATAGGGTCCTCCGTTGAAGTTAATTCACCCCTCCACTTT
TRBV2,TRBJ1-5,.,.,CASSVPRQPQHF,TGTGCCAGCAGTGTTCCCCGCCAGCCCCAGCATTTT
TRBV18,TRBJ2-7,.,TRBD1,CASSPTGGSYEQYF,TGTGCCAGCTCCCCGACAGGGGGCTCCTACGAGCAGTACTTC
TRBV7-2,TRBJ2-2,.,.,CASSQYSTGELFF,TGTGCCAGCAGCCAATACAGCACCGGGGAGCTGTTTTTT
TRBV29-1,TRBJ2-5,few,.,CSVEEGVPGTQYF,TGCAGCGTTGAGGAGGGGGTGCCTGGAACCCAGTACTTC
TRBV5-1,TRBJ2-5,.,TRBD2,CASSLRTSGGLDF,TGCGCCAGCAGCTTGCGTACTAGCGGGGGACTAGACTTC
TRBV5-1,TRBJ1-1,few,.,CASSRETEAFF,TGCGCCAGCAGTCGGGAGACTGAAGCTTTCTTT
TRBV5-1,TRBJ2-1,.,TRBD2,CASKFGLAGPNEQFF,TGCGCCAGCAAGTTTGGGCTAGCGGGGCCCAATGAGCAGTTCTTC
TRBV28,TRBJ1-5,.,.,CASSFGNQPQHF,TGTGCCAGCAGTTTCGGGAATCAGCCCCAGCATTTT
TRBV15,TRBJ1-1,.,.,CATSRDRGIGTEAFF,TGTGCCACCAGCAGAGATAGAGGGATCGGCACTGAAGCTTTCTTT
TRBV5-6,TRBJ2-2,few,.,CASSFVGAGELFF,TGTGCCAGCAGCTTCGTTGGAGCCGGGGAGCTGTTTTTT
TRBV25-1,TRBJ1-1,.,.,CASRSWTEAFF,TGTGCCAGCCGCTCTTGGACTGAAGCTTTCTTT
TRBV10-2,TRBJ1-4,.,.,CASSESRWEINEKLFF,TGCGCCAGCAGTGAGTCCCGGTGGGAGATTAATGAAAAACTGTTTTTT
TRBV12-5,TRBJ1-5,.,.,CASGLYPQPQHF,TGTGCTAGTGGTTTGTATCCTCAGCCCCAGCATTTT
TRBV9,TRBJ1-1,.,.,CASSFWDTPEPAFF,TGTGCCAGCAGCTTTTGGGACACACCTGAACCAGCTTTCTTT
TRBV5-1,TRBJ2-5,few,TRBD1,CASSLTGQGGQETQYF,TGCGCCAGCAGCTTGACGGGACAGGGAGGACAAGAGACCCAGTACTTC
TRBV2,TRBJ2-5,.,.,CASNKGSEETQYF,TGTGCCAGCAACAAAGGGTCGGAAGAGACCCAGTACTTC
TRBV18,TRBJ1-4,few,.,CASSTTVPSPPNEKLFF,TGTGCCAGCTCAACGACAGTCCCTAGTCCGCCTAATGAAAAACTGTTTTTT
TRBV30,TRBJ2-7,.,.,CAWSVLENTGTEYF,TGTGCCTGGAGTGTACTGGAGAACACAGGGACGGAGTACTTC
TRBV9,TRBJ2-3,few,.,CASSPRATDTQYF,TGTGCCAGCAGCCCCAGGGCCACAGATACGCAGTATTTT
TRBV25-1,TRBJ1-1,.,.,CASSEWPNTEAFF,TGTGCCAGCAGTGAATGGCCGAACACTGAAGCTTTCTTT
TRBV10-3,TRBJ2-2,.,TRBD2,CATTPLAGGQGTGELFF,TGTGCCACCACCCCATTAGCGGGGGGGCAAGGGACCGGGGAGCTGTTTTTT